Listed below are T cell receptor beta chains from one sample, sequenced in a study of T-cell reconstitution after alpha-beta-depleted transplantation in children. Each CDR3 protein is one row after TCRdb ran MiXCR on the PCR reads. The sample includes approximately 400,000 distinct CDR3 sequences, 9.5% to 13% of them seen just once. Material: PBMCs from the stem cell graft donor, obtained from the stem cell graft. The receptors here all came from a human donor who donated a stem cell graft to a child with acute myeloid leukemia. Each CDR3 is given with its conserved first and last residue. The D gene is left open where the match is weak. Size values are once, few and many counts, or a class for expanded clones, and some rows have none.

cdr3_length	v_call	j_call	clone_size	d_call	cdr3_nt	cdr3_aa
12	TRBV10-3	TRBJ1-1	many	-	TGTGCCATCAGTGACACCGACACTGAAGCTTTCTTT	CAISDTDTEAFF
14	TRBV4-2	TRBJ2-1	few	-	TGTGCCAGCAGCCAAGAACTAGGCAGCGATGAGCAGTTCTTC	CASSQELGSDEQFF
15	TRBV11-2	TRBJ2-1	-	TRBD2	TGTGCCAGCAGCGCCCTAGCGGGGGGCCCGAATGAGCAGTTCTTC	CASSALAGGPNEQFF
16	TRBV21-1	TRBJ2-7	-	-	TGTGCCAGCAGCAAAGATGAAAGCGGGAGAAGCTACGAGCAGTACTTC	CASSKDESGRSYEQYF
13	TRBV20-1	TRBJ1-2	few	-	TGCAGTGCTAGAGGGCCGGGGGCAGGTGGCTACACCTTC	CSARGPGAGGYTF
15	TRBV5-1	TRBJ1-1	few	-	TGCGCCAGCAGCCCCGGGGACCAGGCGCACACTGAAGCTTTCTTT	CASSPGDQAHTEAFF
18	TRBV5-1	TRBJ1-2	few	TRBD1	TGCGCCAGCAGCTTGGCCGGAGTGAGTCCAGGGGGTGCCTATGGCTACACCTTC	CASSLAGVSPGGAYGYTF
19	TRBV25-1	TRBJ2-7	-	TRBD2	TGTGCCAGCAGTGACTCGCAGGGGACTAGCGGGAGGGCCTTTTACGAGCAGTACTTC	CASSDSQGTSGRAFYEQYF
12	TRBV20-1	TRBJ1-1	many	-	TGCAGTGCTATCTCCCCCCCCAGTGAAGCTTTCTTT	CSAISPPSEAFF
13	TRBV29-1	TRBJ1-3	few	-	TGCAGCGTTGGACGTAGCTCTGGAAACACCATATATTTT	CSVGRSSGNTIYF
20	TRBV9	TRBJ2-2	many	-	TGTGCCAGCAGCGTCCACCCCCGTAGTGACAGCTTCGCGAACACCGGGGAGCTGTTTTTT	CASSVHPRSDSFANTGELFF
16	TRBV7-2	TRBJ2-3	few	TRBD2	TGTGCCAGCAGCCCACAGCGGGGTAGGATCACAGATACGCAGTATTTT	CASSPQRGRITDTQYF
14	TRBV7-2	TRBJ2-5	many	-	TGTGCCAGCAGCTTGCAGACTTCCCCGAGTGTACAGTACTTC	CASSLQTSPSVQYF
12	TRBV7-9	TRBJ1-4	-	-	TGTGCCAGCAGCTTAGAGGGTGAAAAACTGTTTTTT	CASSLEGEKLFF
15	TRBV5-1	TRBJ2-5	few	-	TGCGCCAGCAGCTTGGACCCTAGCGCCCAAGAGACCCAGTACTTC	CASSLDPSAQETQYF
16	TRBV11-2	TRBJ2-7	-	TRBD2	TGTGCCAGCAGCTCCATCCGGGCGGGAGGGGTTTACGAGCAGTACTTC	CASSSIRAGGVYEQYF
13	TRBV5-1	TRBJ1-3	few	-	TGCGCCAGCAGTCAGGATACTGGAAACACCATATATTTT	CASSQDTGNTIYF
14	TRBV27	TRBJ2-1	-	-	TGTGCCAGCAGTTTTAGGGCGAGACGGAATGAGCAGTTCTTC	CASSFRARRNEQFF
15	TRBV7-2	TRBJ2-7	-	TRBD2	TGTGCCAGCAGCTTAGAACTAGCGGGAGGTTACGAGCAGTACTTC	CASSLELAGGYEQYF
16	TRBV5-1	TRBJ2-1	-	-	TGCGCCAGCAGCTTGTCGGAGGCGGGAATCTACAATGAGCAGTTCTTC	CASSLSEAGIYNEQFF
13	TRBV18	TRBJ2-7	-	-	TGTGCCAGCTCACCACCTAGTACCTACGAGCAGTACTTC	CASSPPSTYEQYF
11	TRBV29-1	TRBJ2-1	few	-	TGCAGCGTCAGGCCTATGGGTGAGCAGTTCTTC	CSVRPMGEQFF
18	TRBV10-3	TRBJ2-3	few	TRBD1	TGTGCCATCAGAAAACGGGACAGGCAATCCCCTAGCACAGATACGCAGTATTTT	CAIRKRDRQSPSTDTQYF
13	TRBV6-1	TRBJ2-1	-	-	TGTGCCAGCAGGTCACAGGCCCGGAATCAGCAGTTCTTC	CASRSQARNQQFF
14	TRBV7-9	TRBJ2-5	-	-	TGTGCCAGCAGCTCCGGGACTTCCCTCGGGACCCAGTACTTC	CASSSGTSLGTQYF
15	TRBV20-1	TRBJ2-1	-	TRBD2	TGCAGTGCTAGAGATCCCCTAGCGGTCTACAATGAGCAGTTCTTC	CSARDPLAVYNEQFF
13	TRBV20-1	TRBJ2-7	-	-	TGCAGTGCTAGAGATAACAGGGTAGGCGAGCAGTACTTC	CSARDNRVGEQYF
15	TRBV6-8	TRBJ2-5	-	-	TGTGCCAGCAGAAAGGGATGGGCTGGACAAGAGACCCAGTACTTC	CASRKGWAGQETQYF
14	TRBV20-1	TRBJ1-2	few	TRBD1	TGCAGTGCTAGAGGCCAGGGGGAGGACTATGGCTACACCTTC	CSARGQGEDYGYTF
14	TRBV5-1	TRBJ2-5	few	TRBD2	TGCGCCAGCAGCTTACGGACTAGCCCTGAGACCCAGTACTTC	CASSLRTSPETQYF
14	TRBV5-1	TRBJ1-5	many	-	TGCGCCAGCGGGACCCCTTATAGCAATCAGCCCCAGCATTTT	CASGTPYSNQPQHF
13	TRBV7-2	TRBJ2-3	-	-	TGTGCCAGCAGCCAGAGGAGGGCAGATACGCAGTATTTT	CASSQRRADTQYF
12	TRBV7-2	TRBJ2-3	-	-	TGTGCCAGCAGCTCGATGTGGGATACGCAGTATTTT	CASSSMWDTQYF
15	TRBV10-3	TRBJ2-7	few	-	TGTGCCATCAGTGATTGGCCTTCCAGCTCCTACGAGCAGTACTTC	CAISDWPSSSYEQYF
15	TRBV25-1	TRBJ1-6	-	-	TGTGCCAGCAGTTGGGGGCAGGGAGGTAATTCACCCCTCCACTTT	CASSWGQGGNSPLHF
15	TRBV6-1	TRBJ2-3	few	TRBD2	TGTGCCAGCAGTGATGGGAGGGCGTTCACAGATACGCAGTATTTT	CASSDGRAFTDTQYF
16	TRBV28	TRBJ1-2	few	TRBD1	TGTGCCAGCAGTTTACCGGGTATGGGACAGAACTATGGCTACACCTTC	CASSLPGMGQNYGYTF
16	TRBV5-1	TRBJ2-1	many	-	TGCGCCAGCAGCTTGTTGAGGACTGGCTCCTACAATGAGCAGTTCTTC	CASSLLRTGSYNEQFF
16	TRBV4-1	TRBJ2-2	few	-	TGCGCCAGCAGCCAGACCCTGGGACAAGGCACCGGGGAGCTGTTTTTT	CASSQTLGQGTGELFF
13	TRBV29-1	TRBJ1-5	-	-	TGCAGCGTTCAAGCCGGGGGCAATCAGCCCCAGCATTTT	CSVQAGGNQPQHF
15	TRBV5-1	TRBJ2-1	many	-	TGCGCCAGCAGCTCCGTAGGAGGGCCCGGCAATGAGCAGTTCTTC	CASSSVGGPGNEQFF
14	TRBV21-1	TRBJ2-3	few	-	TGTGCCAGCAGCAAAGACCCTGGGTGCGGTACGCAGTATTTT	CASSKDPGCGTQYF
14	TRBV7-8	TRBJ2-1	many	-	TGTGCCAGCAGCTTGATCCCGGGTAGCAATGAGCAGTTCTTC	CASSLIPGSNEQFF
16	TRBV12-3/TRBV12-4	TRBJ1-5	many	TRBD1	TGTGCCAGCAGTTTAGAGGGGACAGGGCACAATCAGCCCCAGCATTTT	CASSLEGTGHNQPQHF
17	TRBV5-1	TRBJ2-5	few	TRBD1	TGCGCCAGCAGCTTGACCGGGACAGGATTCCCTAGGGAGACCCAGTACTTC	CASSLTGTGFPRETQYF
15	TRBV2	TRBJ1-5	few	TRBD1	TGTGCCAGCAGTGGTGCGGGACAGAGCAATCAGCCCCAGCATTTT	CASSGAGQSNQPQHF
16	TRBV7-3	TRBJ1-3	few	-	TGTGCCAGCAGCCCCCACCCGACAGATCGGAGACACACCATATATTTT	CASSPHPTDRRHTIYF
18	TRBV9	TRBJ1-6	few	TRBD1	TGTGCCAGCAGCGTAACCTGGGGGGGACAGGGGTATAATTCACCCCTCCACTTT	CASSVTWGGQGYNSPLHF
14	TRBV20-1	TRBJ2-5	few	TRBD2	TGCAGTGCTCAAAGAGAGGGACTAGAGGAGACCCAGTACTTC	CSAQREGLEETQYF
18	TRBV20-1	TRBJ2-3	-	TRBD2	TGCAGTGCTAGTTTGCTAGCGGGAGGCTCAGTAGTTGGAGATACGCAGTATTTT	CSASLLAGGSVVGDTQYF
14	TRBV20-1	TRBJ2-7	many	-	TGCAGTGCTGCCCAGACGCGGGAACCCTACGAGCAGTACTTC	CSAAQTREPYEQYF
13	TRBV27	TRBJ1-1	few	TRBD1	TGTGCCAGCGGTGGACAGGGAGGGCTACAAGCTTTCTTT	CASGGQGGLQAFF
14	TRBV12-3/TRBV12-4	TRBJ1-2	many	-	TGTGCCAGCAGTACCAGACAGCACATCTATGGCTACACCTTC	CASSTRQHIYGYTF
16	TRBV4-2	TRBJ2-2	few	TRBD1	TGTGCCAGCAGCACCCGACAGGGGTGGGACACCGGGGAGCTGTTTTTT	CASSTRQGWDTGELFF